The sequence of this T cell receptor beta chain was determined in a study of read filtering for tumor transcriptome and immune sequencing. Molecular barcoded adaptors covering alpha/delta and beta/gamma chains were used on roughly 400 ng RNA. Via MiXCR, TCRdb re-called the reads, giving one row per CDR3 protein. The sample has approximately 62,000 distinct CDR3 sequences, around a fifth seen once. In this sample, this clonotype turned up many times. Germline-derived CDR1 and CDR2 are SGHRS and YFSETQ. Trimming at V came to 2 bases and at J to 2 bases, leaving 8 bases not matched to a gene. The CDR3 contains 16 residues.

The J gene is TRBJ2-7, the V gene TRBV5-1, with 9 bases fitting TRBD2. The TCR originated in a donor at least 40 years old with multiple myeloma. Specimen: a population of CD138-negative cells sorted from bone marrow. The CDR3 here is CASSFSSSGEPYEQYF. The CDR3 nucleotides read TGCGCCAGCAGCTTTTCTTCTAGCGGGGAACCCTACGAGCAGTACTTC.